A selection of T cell receptor beta chains follows, all from one sample in a study of monozygotic twins with inflammatory bowel disease. TCRdb reprocessed the 5' RACE reads and stores each CDR3 protein as one record, lacking DNA. The ten top clones account for 1.9%, within a sample of roughly 100,000 distinct CDR3 sequences. The sample comprised blood. These TCRs come from a human donor with ulcerative colitis or Crohn's disease, or a healthy co-twin of an affected twin (not recorded which). Each CDR3 is given with its conserved first and last residue. Fields, in order: V gene, J gene, CDR3 protein.

>TRBV5-1|TRBJ1-1
CASSLTGGNTEAFF
>TRBV7-8|TRBJ2-1
CASSGKPRPSPVDEQFF
>TRBV5-1|TRBJ2-2
CASSLGRMNTGELFF
>TRBV7-2|TRBJ1-6
CASSLVGSSYNSPLHF
>TRBV2|TRBJ2-6
CASKNRGHTGANVLTF
>TRBV6-2/TRBV6-3|TRBJ1-3
CASSFGTQRGNTIYF
>TRBV5-5|TRBJ2-1
CASSLTDYNEQFF
>TRBV7-2|TRBJ1-6
CASSLGSRVDNSPLHF
>TRBV12-3/TRBV12-4|TRBJ2-3
CASSPPQSISTDTQYF
>TRBV20-1|TRBJ2-7
CSARSGTRTYEQYF
>TRBV20-1|TRBJ1-6
CSGSRDRKDSPLHF
>TRBV5-1|TRBJ2-1
CASSLGFAGHNEQFF
>TRBV7-2|TRBJ1-4
CASSLVGAGVEKLFF
>TRBV4-3|TRBJ2-5
CASSQDLVSDAETQYF
>TRBV10-3|TRBJ2-7
CAISGLTYEQYF
>TRBV7-8|TRBJ2-3
CASSPRQGVDTQYF
>TRBV6-5|TRBJ2-2
CASSPLLGELFF
>TRBV4-3|TRBJ2-2
CASSQYEDRGRAGELFF
>TRBV5-1|TRBJ2-1
CASSIVPGQGYNEQFF
>TRBV5-1|TRBJ2-7
CASSPVRAVTYEQYF
>TRBV2|TRBJ1-2
CASSEDPVAPLYGYTF
>TRBV6-2/TRBV6-3|TRBJ2-4
CASSPRPDIQYF
>TRBV3-1|TRBJ2-2
CASSQGSTGELFF
>TRBV18|TRBJ2-1
CASSPLSGDMNHEQFF
>TRBV28|TRBJ2-7
CATGTYPYEQYF
>TRBV12-3/TRBV12-4|TRBJ2-2
CASRELAAVGELFF
>TRBV20-1|TRBJ2-5
CSFAKAGGKQETQYF
>TRBV14|TRBJ2-1
CASSQAKGGGLKQFF
>TRBV4-2|TRBJ2-1
CASSQEGTSGNNEQFF
>TRBV29-1|TRBJ1-3
CSVVGTGGIWDTIYF
>TRBV5-1|TRBJ2-2
CASSGPGLVKSNTGELFF
>TRBV5-1|TRBJ1-4
CASSLADGRNEKLFF
>TRBV6-2/TRBV6-3|TRBJ1-5
CASSYSGTGVAQHF
>TRBV6-5|TRBJ2-7
CASSYRGDEQYF
>TRBV7-9|TRBJ1-6
CASSAQGRSPLHF
>TRBV10-3|TRBJ2-1
CAISDSGTGAFNEQFF
>TRBV7-2|TRBJ2-5
CASKYSGTAMGETQYF
>TRBV11-2|TRBJ2-3
CASSKRRPILPTDTQYF
>TRBV27|TRBJ1-1
CASSFTLQALNTEAFF
>TRBV10-3|TRBJ2-5
CAISESTAKETQYF